Listed below are T cell receptor beta chains from one sample, sequenced in a study of Ad26.COV2.S vaccination and SARS-CoV-2 variants. Measured with immunoSEQ multiplex PCR; TCRdb has only the in-frame clones, and not every one. The sample includes a few hundred thousand clones, 80% to 95% of them seen just once. Here the sequenced sample was peripheral blood, taken in a trial of Ad26.COV2.S vaccine versus placebo. The origin of the receptors is a person aged 18-60 years who received the Ad26.COV2.S COVID-19 vaccine or a placebo. CDR3s include the opening cysteine and the closing phenylalanine or tryptophan. The order of the fields is V gene, D gene, J gene, clone size, CDR3 protein, CDR3 DNA. D genes are given only for firm matches. Not every row has a clone size; where given, it reads once, few, many or a size class.

V gene: TRBV5-1; D gene: NA; J gene: TRBJ1-1; clone size: NA; CDR3 protein: CASSLAVDLNTEAFF; CDR3 DNA: TGCGCCAGCAGCTTGGCCGTGGACCTGAACACTGAAGCTTTCTTT
V gene: TRBV9; D gene: NA; J gene: TRBJ1-6; clone size: NA; CDR3 protein: CASSVGIGVGFGNSPLHF; CDR3 DNA: TGTGCCAGCAGCGTAGGTATTGGGGTCGGTTTTGGTAATTCACCCCTCCACTTT
V gene: TRBV7-9; D gene: NA; J gene: TRBJ1-4; clone size: NA; CDR3 protein: CASSLALPRTPNEKLFF; CDR3 DNA: TGTGCCAGCAGCCTTGCACTACCCAGAACCCCTAATGAAAAACTGTTTTTT
V gene: TRBV19; D gene: NA; J gene: TRBJ2-5; clone size: NA; CDR3 protein: CASSIEAANQETQYF; CDR3 DNA: TGTGCCAGTAGTATAGAGGCGGCAAACCAAGAGACCCAGTACTTC
V gene: TRBV5-1; D gene: NA; J gene: TRBJ2-7; clone size: NA; CDR3 protein: CASSLGYVDRYEQYF; CDR3 DNA: TGCGCCAGCAGCTTGGGTTACGTGGATCGGTACGAGCAGTACTTC
V gene: TRBV6-6; D gene: NA; J gene: TRBJ1-6; clone size: once; CDR3 protein: CASSYSVGKGNSPLHF; CDR3 DNA: TGTGCCAGCAGTTACTCGGTGGGGAAAGGTAATTCACCCCTCCACTTT
V gene: TRBV6-6; D gene: NA; J gene: TRBJ1-1; clone size: NA; CDR3 protein: CASSQSGTQNTEAFF; CDR3 DNA: TGTGCCAGCAGTCAATCCGGGACACAGAACACTGAAGCTTTCTTT
V gene: TRBV7-2; D gene: NA; J gene: TRBJ2-3; clone size: NA; CDR3 protein: CASSLKGIVVTDTQYF; CDR3 DNA: TGTGCCAGCAGCTTAAAGGGGATCGTAGTTACAGATACGCAGTATTTT
V gene: TRBV29-1; D gene: TRBD1; J gene: TRBJ2-7; clone size: NA; CDR3 protein: CSVCDRGIYEQYF; CDR3 DNA: TGCAGCGTTTGCGACAGGGGGATCTACGAGCAGTACTTC
V gene: TRBV29-1; D gene: NA; J gene: TRBJ2-3; clone size: NA; CDR3 protein: CSVEGGAVRTDTQYF; CDR3 DNA: TGCAGCGTTGAAGGAGGGGCCGTTAGGACAGATACGCAGTATTTT
V gene: TRBV19; D gene: TRBD2; J gene: TRBJ2-1; clone size: NA; CDR3 protein: CASSIWGGSHSYNEQFF; CDR3 DNA: TGTGCCAGTAGTATTTGGGGGGGTTCCCACTCCTACAATGAGCAGTTCTTC
V gene: TRBV28; D gene: TRBD2; J gene: TRBJ2-3; clone size: NA; CDR3 protein: CASSFQRLGTSGPTDTQYF; CDR3 DNA: TGTGCCAGCAGTTTTCAACGATTAGGGACTAGCGGGCCCACAGATACGCAGTATTTT
V gene: TRBV7-2; D gene: TRBD2; J gene: TRBJ2-3; clone size: NA; CDR3 protein: CASSQSGGSTDTQYF; CDR3 DNA: TGTGCCAGCAGCCAGAGCGGGGGAAGCACAGATACGCAGTATTTT
V gene: TRBV5-1; D gene: NA; J gene: TRBJ2-7; clone size: once; CDR3 protein: CASSLGERHEQYF; CDR3 DNA: TGCGCCAGCAGCCTAGGGGAAAGGCACGAGCAGTACTTC
V gene: TRBV5-1; D gene: NA; J gene: TRBJ2-1; clone size: NA; CDR3 protein: CASSSTAGSSYNEQFF; CDR3 DNA: TGCGCCAGCAGCAGTACCGCAGGGAGCTCCTACAATGAGCAGTTCTTC
V gene: TRBV7-7; D gene: NA; J gene: TRBJ2-1; clone size: NA; CDR3 protein: CASSSDHYNEQFF; CDR3 DNA: TGTGCCAGCAGCTCGGACCACTACAATGAGCAGTTCTTC